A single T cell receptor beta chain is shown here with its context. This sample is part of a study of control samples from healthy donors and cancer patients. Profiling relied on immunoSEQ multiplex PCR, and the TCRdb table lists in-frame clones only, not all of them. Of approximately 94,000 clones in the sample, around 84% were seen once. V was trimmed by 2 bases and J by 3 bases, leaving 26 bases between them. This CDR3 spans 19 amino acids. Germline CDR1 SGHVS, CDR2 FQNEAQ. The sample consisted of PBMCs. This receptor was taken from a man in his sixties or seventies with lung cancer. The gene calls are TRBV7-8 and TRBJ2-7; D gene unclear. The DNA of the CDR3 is TGTGCCAGCAGCTTATTGGGCTTTCACCCTGCAGGTCGGGTCTACGAGCAGTACTTC. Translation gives CASSLLGFHPAGRVYEQYF.